This T cell receptor beta chain came from a study of response to subunit inactivated influenza vaccine (dated by TCRdb to 2017 to 2018). General notes on the study: To follow how T cells responded to a trivalent subunit inactivated influenza vaccine, the researchers relied on deep quantitative profiling of the T cell receptor repertoire. What the research found in general, with its limitations: The authors proposed that each seasonal influenza vaccination may bring in only a limited number of new T cells.

In its sample, this clonotype was seen many times. Its antigen remains undetermined. Base qualities are not recorded, but no much larger clone differs from it by a single base. V loses 5 bases at its end and J loses 9 bases; junction bases beyond the gene matches: 11. Reading the germline V gene gives CDR1 KGHSH and CDR2 LQKENI. Measured from the cysteine to the phenylalanine, the CDR3 is 14 residues long. Only the CDR3 part of the read is kept: 42 bases, read in frame from the first base. The library was built by means of RT-PCR. The sequencer was an Illumina HiSeq 2500. Through fastp at Q25 and MiXCR, TCRdb rebuilt clones from the public reads, retaining in-frame beta chains. Identical CDR3 proteins give one entry, which carries the most common genes and DNA. The sample data list 500,000 to 600,000 distinct CDR3 sequences, and under 9% of these were observed just once. The ten top clones hold around 13% of the sample.

This clonotype originated in a man aged 45-69 years who received an inactivated influenza vaccine. Donor details come from another sample of the same person, matched by shared clones. The material was PBMCs from blood, obtained about 24 months after vaccination. The rearrangement combines TRBV18 with TRBJ2-7; TRBD1 matches 9 bases in the middle. CDR3 loop: CASSSPGQGYRQYF. The DNA sequence is given as TGTGCCAGCTCATCTCCGGGACAGGGCTACCGGCAGTACTTC.